Listed below are T cell receptor beta chains from one sample, sequenced in a study of shared clonotypes between healthy human individuals. Generated by immunoSEQ multiplex PCR, the TCRdb table keeps only in-frame clones and is missing some. The table records about 2.1 million clones, approximately 92% of them present only once. Material for sequencing was naive CD8+ T cells from PBMCs. The source of these receptors is a man younger than 35 in good health. Some clones in this sample may be carry-over from other donors' samples. The CDR3 runs from the conserved cysteine through the conserved F or W. D genes are given only for firm matches. A clone size is listed for some rows: how often the clone was seen (once, few, many), or a class if it is expanded.

>TRBV7-9|NA|16|NA
CASSLIHGGGETEAFF
>TRBV2|NA|12|NA
CASSQGNQPQHF
>TRBV10-1|NA|12|NA
CASSGGPDEAFF
>TRBV6-1|NA|12|NA
CASSEIRVEAFF
>TRBV2|NA|13|NA
CASSELAWETQYF
>TRBV7-9|NA|14|NA
CASSQEFSTDTQYF
>TRBV4-1|NA|18|TRBD2
CASSRPVASGIGTDTQYF
>TRBV19|NA|15|TRBD1
CASSSRDSSTDTQYF
>TRBV7-9|NA|13|TRBD2
CASSLAWSGSSFF
>TRBV19|NA|13|NA
CASSIGGADTQYF
>TRBV7-6|NA|16|NA
CASSSQGPPSGNTIYF
>TRBV29-1|NA|13|TRBD1
CSVRTGFAGELFF
>TRBV4-3|NA|16|TRBD2
CASSQDRASGRYEQYF
>TRBV4-1|NA|15|NA
CASSPVLSGANVLTF
>TRBV5-4|NA|14|TRBD1
CASSTGTGSEKLFF
>TRBV28|NA|15|NA
CASSLSRSRGETQYF
>TRBV4-1|NA|13|NA
CASSLGGANVLTF
>TRBV7-9|NA|15|TRBD1
CASSPTTGGNQPQHF
>TRBV5-6|many|14|NA
CASSPTFSGIEAFF
>TRBV6-5|NA|16|TRBD2
CASSSPREAAYNEQFF
>TRBV14|NA|15|NA
CASSQARASGYGYTF
>TRBV29-1|few|11|NA
CRTGENTEAFF
>TRBV5-1|NA|15|NA
CASSLDVLGYNEQFF
>TRBV28|NA|14|NA
CASSFGGGGYEQYF
>TRBV5-6|NA|16|NA
CASSLKGGYVHTEAFF
>TRBV6-5|NA|13|NA
CASSSGQNTEAFF
>TRBV2|NA|14|TRBD1
CASSEGQRRLVEFF
>TRBV6-5|NA|14|TRBD1
CASSYSGTGQEQYF
>TRBV30|once|15|TRBD1
CAWSAGQYHQETQYF
>TRBV6-1|NA|14|TRBD2
CASSVTSGIYEQYF
>TRBV9|NA|14|NA
CASSVGSGAQPQHF
>TRBV5-1|once|15|NA
CASSLEQASSYEQYF
>TRBV10-2|NA|18|TRBD2
CASSEVWVGGSSTDTQYF
>TRBV13|NA|13|TRBD2
CATGAGVRSEQYF
>TRBV7-2|NA|14|TRBD1
CASSAGTGAYEQYF
>TRBV19|NA|15|TRBD2
CASSSGLAVNYEQYF
>TRBV25-1|NA|16|TRBD1
CASSDRTGGLLYGYTF
>TRBV10-3|NA|12|NA
CAIIGDTGELFF
>TRBV11-2|NA|15|NA
CASSFPGVLNTEAFF
>TRBV5-8|NA|19|TRBD1
CASSTPTGQGARDNQPQHF
>TRBV5-1|once|13|NA
CASSLGAGYEQYF
>TRBV6-4|NA|16|TRBD2
CASIPQILAGADTQYF
>TRBV6-5|once|16|NA
CASSYSWESSYNEQFF
>TRBV7-2|NA|14|TRBD1
CASSSRQGSHEQYF
>TRBV19|NA|15|TRBD1
CASSIEQGETYEQYF
>TRBV9|NA|13|NA
CASSVSGANVLTF
>TRBV15|few|18|NA
CATSRDRHRVDLNTEAFF
>TRBV27|once|14|NA
CASSPSRVHNEQFF
>TRBV7-6|NA|14|TRBD1
CASSLGTGVTEAFF